This TCR beta chain was retrieved from a study of cytomegalovirus exposure and HLA in healthy donors. The table came from immunoSEQ multiplex PCR; TCRdb's copy has only in-frame clones and leaves some out. Here the sample spans fewer than 100,000 clones, 94% being singletons. This clone was counted once. Germline trimming cut 1 base from V and 8 bases from J; bases unmatched to any gene: 4. Germline V gene sequence: CDR1 MNHNS, CDR2 SASEGT. The CDR3 is 14 amino acids. V and J are TRBV6-1 and TRBJ1-4; 7 bases are shared with TRBD1. Sequencing was done on a sample of PBMCs. The origin of this receptor is a woman aged 18 to 35 in good health and CMV-seronegative. The CDR3 is CASSEVTGPEKLFF. CDR3 nucleotide sequence: TGTGCCAGCAGTGAAGTGACAGGGCCGGAAAAACTGTTTTTT.